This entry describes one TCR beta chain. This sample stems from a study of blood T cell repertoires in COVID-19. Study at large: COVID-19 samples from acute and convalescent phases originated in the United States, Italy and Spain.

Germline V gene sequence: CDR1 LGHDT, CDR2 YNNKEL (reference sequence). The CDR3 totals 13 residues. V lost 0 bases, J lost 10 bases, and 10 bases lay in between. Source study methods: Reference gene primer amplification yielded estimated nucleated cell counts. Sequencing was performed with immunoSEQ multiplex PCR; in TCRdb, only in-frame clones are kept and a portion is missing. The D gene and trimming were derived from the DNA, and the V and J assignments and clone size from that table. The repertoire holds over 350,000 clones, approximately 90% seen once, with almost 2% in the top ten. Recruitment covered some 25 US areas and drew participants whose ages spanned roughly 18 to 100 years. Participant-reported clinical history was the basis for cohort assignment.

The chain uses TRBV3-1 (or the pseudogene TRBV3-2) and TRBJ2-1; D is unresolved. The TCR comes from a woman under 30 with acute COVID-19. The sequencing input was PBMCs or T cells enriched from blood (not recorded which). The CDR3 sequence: CASSQDSRTEQFF. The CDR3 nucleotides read TGTGCCAGCAGCCAAGACTCGCGCACGGAGCAGTTCTTC.